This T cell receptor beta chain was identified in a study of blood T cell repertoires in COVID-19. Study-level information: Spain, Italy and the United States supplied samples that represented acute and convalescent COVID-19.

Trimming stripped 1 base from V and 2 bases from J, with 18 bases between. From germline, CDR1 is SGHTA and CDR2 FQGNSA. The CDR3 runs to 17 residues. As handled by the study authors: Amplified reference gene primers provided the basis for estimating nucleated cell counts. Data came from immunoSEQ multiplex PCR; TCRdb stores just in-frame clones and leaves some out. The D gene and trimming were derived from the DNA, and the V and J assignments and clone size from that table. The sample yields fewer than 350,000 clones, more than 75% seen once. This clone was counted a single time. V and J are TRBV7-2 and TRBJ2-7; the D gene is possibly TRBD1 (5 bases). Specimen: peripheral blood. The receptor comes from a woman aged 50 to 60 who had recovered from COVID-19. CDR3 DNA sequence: TGTGCCAGCAGCTTAGTGGTGGGTAGGGGAAGGGCCTACGAGCAGTACTTC. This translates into CASSLVVGRGRAYEQYF.